This is a list of T cell receptor beta chains from one sample in a study of blood T cell repertoires in COVID-19. Assay used: immunoSEQ multiplex PCR; TCRdb lists only in-frame clones, some missing. The sample has under 75,000 clones, 55% to 80% seen once. The specimen was peripheral blood. The receptors shown here come from a woman between 70 and 85 years old with COVID-19, enrolled during active disease. The CDR3 runs from the conserved cysteine through the conserved F or W. The D gene is left open where the match is weak. The size entry is marked missing in some rows and otherwise reads once, few, many or a size class.

>.|.|TRBJ2-7|TRBV2
CASGGSHGGEQYF
TGTGCCAGCGGAGGTAGCCATGGGGGGGAGCAGTACTTC
>.|few|TRBJ1-6|TRBV3-1/TRBV3-2
CASSPSRASPLHF
TGTGCCAGCAGCCCTTCGAGGGCTTCACCCCTCCACTTT
>.|.|TRBJ1-3|TRBV7-2
CASSLGPRDTRNTIYF
TGTGCCAGCAGCTTAGGCCCCCGGGACACCCGAAACACCATATATTTT
>TRBD1|.|TRBJ1-5|TRBV4-1
CASSPSGNQGANQPQHF
TGCGCCAGCAGCCCCTCCGGTAACCAGGGGGCAAATCAGCCCCAGCATTTT
>TRBD2|.|TRBJ2-3|TRBV7-3
CASSLMASGDTDTQYF
TGTGCCAGCAGCTTAATGGCTAGCGGGGACACAGATACGCAGTATTTT
>TRBD2|.|TRBJ2-5|TRBV2
CASSAGGRETQYF
TGTGCCAGCAGTGCGGGGGGGCGGGAGACCCAGTACTTC
>.|.|TRBJ1-2|TRBV12-3/TRBV12-4
CASGAGRSYGYTF
TGTGCCAGCGGGGCAGGGCGAAGCTATGGCTACACCTTC
>TRBD2|.|TRBJ2-3|TRBV7-2
CASSSSGTRVDTQYF
TGTGCCAGCAGCTCCTCAGGGACTAGAGTAGATACGCAGTATTTT
>.|.|TRBJ1-4|TRBV5-1
CASSVARGTNEKLFF
TGCGCCAGCAGCGTTGCTCGGGGAACTAATGAAAAACTGTTTTTT
>TRBD1|.|TRBJ1-1|TRBV19
CASSIGTGVATEAFF
TGTGCCAGTAGTATAGGGACAGGGGTAGCCACTGAAGCTTTCTTT
>.|.|TRBJ2-6|TRBV12-5
CASTRGGPDSGANVLTF
TGTGCTAGTACCAGAGGGGGACCGGACTCTGGGGCCAACGTCCTGACTTTC
>.|.|TRBJ2-2|TRBV7-6
CASSLNIGGGGNSGELFF
TGTGCCAGCAGCTTAAATATAGGGGGTGGAGGTAACTCCGGGGAGCTGTTTTTT
>TRBD1|.|TRBJ1-1|TRBV6-5
CASSRGGRTEAFF
TGTGCCAGCAGTCGAGGGGGCCGGACTGAAGCTTTCTTT
>TRBD2|.|TRBJ2-1|TRBV10-3
CAISGETSGGAFEQFF
TGTGCCATCAGTGGCGAAACTAGCGGGGGGGCCTTTGAGCAGTTCTTC
>.|.|TRBJ1-4|TRBV6-6
CASIGSNEKLFF
TGTGCCAGCATCGGGTCTAATGAAAAACTGTTTTTT
>.|few|TRBJ1-4|TRBV4-3
CASSQDRLGQPGVKLFF
TGCGCCAGCAGCCAAGATCGGTTAGGACAGCCCGGCGTAAAACTGTTTTTT
>TRBD2|.|TRBJ2-1|TRBV7-2
CASSPRLAGNEQFF
TGTGCCAGCAGCCCCCGACTAGCGGGCAATGAGCAGTTCTTC
>TRBD1|once|TRBJ1-2|TRBV5-1
CASSLGDSEFGYTF
TGCGCCAGCAGCTTGGGGGACAGTGAATTCGGCTACACCTTC
>TRBD1|.|TRBJ1-2|TRBV29-1
CTVEGATGAAGYTF
TGCACCGTCGAGGGGGCTACAGGGGCGGCTGGCTACACCTTC
>.|once|TRBJ2-1|TRBV7-9
CASSLGRQLSEQFF
TGTGCCAGCAGCTTAGGGCGACAGTTATCTGAGCAGTTCTTC
>.|.|TRBJ1-1|TRBV19
CASSDSNTEAFF
TGTGCCAGTAGTGACAGTAACACTGAAGCTTTCTTT
>TRBD2|.|TRBJ2-2|TRBV5-1
CASFYSGRAHTGELFF
TGCGCCAGCTTTTATAGCGGGAGGGCCCACACCGGGGAGCTGTTTTTT
>TRBD1|.|TRBJ2-3|TRBV7-2
CASSLGQGITGTDTQYF
TGTGCCAGCAGCCTGGGACAGGGAATTACTGGCACAGATACGCAGTATTTT
>.|few|TRBJ2-5|TRBV21-1
CASSPPGLLQETQYF
TGTGCCAGCAGCCCGCCAGGACTACTCCAAGAGACCCAGTACTTC
>.|few|TRBJ1-1|TRBV10-3
CAISGLDNTEAFF
TGTGCCATCAGTGGATTAGATAACACTGAAGCTTTCTTT
>TRBD1|.|TRBJ1-1|TRBV5-4
CASSVDRGLTEAFF
TGTGCCAGCAGCGTGGACAGGGGGCTCACTGAAGCTTTCTTT
>TRBD1|.|TRBJ1-1|TRBV24-1
CATSDPSGTGEAFF
TGTGCCACCAGTGATCCATCAGGGACAGGTGAAGCTTTCTTT
>TRBD2|once|TRBJ2-3|TRBV19
CASSKFPTSGSSTDTQYF
TGTGCCAGTAGTAAATTCCCCACTAGCGGGTCTAGCACAGATACGCAGTATTTT
>.|.|TRBJ2-5|TRBV28
CATYSDQGGTQYF
TGTGCCACTTATAGCGACCAGGGAGGGACCCAGTACTTC
>TRBD2|.|TRBJ2-5|TRBV7-9
CASSLWTGLALQETQYF
TGTGCCAGCAGCTTATGGACCGGACTAGCTCTACAAGAGACCCAGTACTTC
>.|.|TRBJ1-2|TRBV6-2/TRBV6-3
CASSYSTGGYTF
TGTGCCAGCAGTTACTCGACGGGGGGCTACACCTTC
>.|.|TRBJ2-3|TRBV11-3
CASSKGEITDTQYF
TGTGCCAGCAGCAAGGGGGAAATCACAGATACGCAGTATTTT
>TRBD1|.|TRBJ1-4|TRBV18
CASSGGQTINEKLFF
TGTGCCAGCTCGGGGGGACAGACGATTAATGAAAAACTGTTTTTT
>.|.|TRBJ2-3|TRBV14
CASSQEGRSTDTQYF
TGTGCCAGCAGCCAAGAAGGCAGGAGCACAGATACGCAGTATTTT
>TRBD1|.|TRBJ2-2|TRBV6-1
CASTQGAGELFF
TGTGCCAGCACCCAGGGGGCCGGGGAGCTGTTTTTT
>TRBD1|.|TRBJ1-2|TRBV3-1/TRBV3-2
CASSHRPRGGYTF
TGTGCCAGCAGCCACCGACCCAGGGGGGGCTACACCTTC
>.|.|TRBJ2-3|TRBV14
CASSSTARLFDTQYF
TGTGCCAGCAGCTCGACGGCTAGGCTTTTTGATACGCAGTATTTT
>TRBD1|.|TRBJ1-6|TRBV6-5
CASIWGTGNSPLHF
TGTGCCAGCATCTGGGGGACAGGGAATTCACCCCTCCACTTT
>.|.|TRBJ1-1|TRBV27
CASSLRQMNTEAFF
TGTGCCAGCAGTTTAAGACAGATGAACACTGAAGCTTTCTTT
>.|.|TRBJ2-7|TRBV18
CASSYDFGYEQYF
TGTGCCAGCTCCTACGACTTTGGCTACGAGCAGTACTTC
>TRBD2|.|TRBJ2-5|TRBV18
CASSPSGGETQYF
TGTGCCAGCTCACCGTCGGGAGGGGAGACCCAGTACTTC
>.|few|TRBJ2-5|TRBV24-1
CATSAGETQYF
TGTGCCACCAGTGCAGGGGAGACCCAGTACTTC
>TRBD1|.|TRBJ2-2|TRBV5-4
CASSSRQGRFTGELFF
TGTGCCAGCAGCTCTCGACAGGGGAGGTTTACCGGGGAGCTGTTTTTT
>.|.|TRBJ1-3|TRBV19
CASSLRDGSLFGNTIYF
TGTGCCAGTAGTCTCAGGGACGGGAGTTTATTCGGAAACACCATATATTTT
>TRBD1|.|TRBJ2-7|TRBV5-6
CASSLARFGTGAHEQYF
TGTGCCAGCAGCTTGGCAAGGTTCGGGACAGGGGCCCACGAGCAGTACTTC
>.|.|TRBJ1-4|TRBV7-2
CASSLLGGGTNEKLFF
TGTGCCAGCAGCTTATTGGGGGGTGGGACTAATGAAAAACTGTTTTTT
>.|.|TRBJ2-3|TRBV18
CASSPERGTYTQYF
TGTGCCAGCTCACCAGAACGAGGAACCTATACGCAGTATTTT
>.|.|TRBJ1-1|TRBV19
CASSTDKNTEAFF
TGTGCCAGTAGTACGGACAAAAACACTGAAGCTTTCTTT